The 25 T cell receptor beta chains below all came from one sample that was sequenced in a study of blood T cell repertoires in COVID-19. The repertoire was sequenced with immunoSEQ multiplex PCR; TCRdb's copy has only in-frame clones and lacks some. The table has some 670,000 clones, approximately 90% seen once. Material for sequencing was peripheral blood. The receptors stem from a woman under 30 with acute or convalescent COVID-19.

The CDR3 nucleotides read TGTGCCAGCAGTTTGAGAGGGGGAATCTCCTACGAGCAGTACTTC. Translation gives CASSLRGGISYEQYF. This sequence joins TRBV27 and TRBJ2-7; D perhaps matches TRBD1 (6 bases). V was cut by 3 bases and J by 0 bases, with 12 bases left in between. The CDR3 runs to 15 residues. Germline V gene data show CDR1 as MNHEY and CDR2 as SMNVEV (reference sequence).

The chain links TRBV24-1 to TRBJ2-3; possible D gene TRBD1, 5 bases. Trimming shortened V by 9 bases and J by 6 bases, and 18 bases separated the two germline ends. Germline CDR1 is KGHDR and CDR2 is SFDVKD. The CDR3 is 14 amino acids. CDR3 in DNA: TGTGCCACCTCGGAGCAGGGCCCGGAGGATACGCAGTATTTT. Translating gives CATSEQGPEDTQYF.

Here the CDR3 DNA reads TGTGCCAGCAGCTTGGGTCGGGGACTAGCGGGGGGAGATACGCAGTATTTT. It encodes CASSLGRGLAGGDTQYF. The chain is built from TRBV5-8 and TRBJ2-3, with TRBD2 identical over 15 bases. Germline loops: CDR1 SGHTS, CDR2 YDEGEE. The CDR3 length is 17 residues. V dropped 0 bases and J dropped 5; count of bases not matched to a gene: 4.

J is TRBJ2-3 and V is TRBV7-3; TRBD2 aligns across 14 bases. The trim removed 4 bases at V and 11 bases at J, leaving 8 bases unmatched. CDR3 size: 15 residues. Germline-derived CDR1 and CDR2 are SGHTA and FQGTGA. CDR3 amino acids: CASSSGLAGGRMQYF. The CDR3 DNA follows: TGTGCCAGCAGCTCCGGACTAGCGGGGGGCAGGATGCAGTATTTT.

The chain links TRBV5-4 to TRBJ2-3, with 10 positions matching TRBD2. Germline CDR1 SGHNT, CDR2 YYREEE (reference sequence). This CDR3 region has 16 residues. The ends lost 4 bases at V and 5 bases at J; junction bases unmatched: 10. The CDR3 loop reads CASSPQRGGLVDTQYF. The CDR3 nucleotides read TGTGCCAGCAGCCCACAGCGGGGGGGCCTCGTAGATACGCAGTATTTT.

For the CDR3, the DNA is TGTGCTAGTGGTTTGGCACTCGTCCCCTTGCCTGAAGCTTTCTTT. This encodes CASGLALVPLPEAFF. V usage is TRBV12-5 and J usage is TRBJ1-1; D is ambiguous. The CDR3 spans 15 residues. Germline V lookup: CDR1 LGHNT, CDR2 FRNRAP. The ends were cut back, 1 base at V and 6 bases at J, with 15 bases in the middle. Drawing the rest from reference TRBV12-5 and TRBJ1-1, the complete variable domain is DARVTQTPRHKVTEMGQEVTMRCQPILGHNTVFWYRQTMMQGLELLAYFRNRAPLDDSGMPKDRFSAEMPDATLATLKIQPSEPRDSAVYFCASGLALVPLPEAFFGQGTRLTVV.

This rearrangement joins TRBV7-2 to TRBJ2-1, with 13 positions matching TRBD2. Germline CDR1 SGHTA, CDR2 FQGNSA. Losses at the gene ends were 6 bases for V and 14 bases for J; bases not matched to a gene: 7. The CDR3 length is 13 residues. This chain's CDR3 is CASSTGTSGAEFF. CDR3 sequence (DNA): TGTGCCAGCAGTACCGGGACTAGCGGGGCGGAGTTCTTC.

The chain uses TRBV6-5 and TRBJ2-2; D unclear. CDR3 length equals 13 residues. Germline assignment: CDR1 MNHEY and CDR2 SVGAGI. V was shortened by 3 bases and J by 6 bases, with 8 bases between the two germline ends. The chain's CDR3 is CASSYGLPGELFF. CDR3 sequence (DNA): TGTGCCAGCAGTTATGGGCTTCCCGGGGAGCTGTTTTTT.

On this clone: Other DNA sequences of this sample code for an identical CDR3. The chain is built from TRBV9 and TRBJ1-1; D perhaps matches TRBD1 (6 bases). Trimming left V 4 bases short and J 6 bases short, with 10 bases between. Germline V lookup: CDR1 SGDLS, CDR2 YYNGEE. This CDR3 has 12 residues. Here the CDR3 DNA reads TGTGCCAGCAGCCCCGGACAGCCTGAAGCTTTCTTT. Its protein product is CASSPGQPEAFF.

The CDR3 protein is CASSSWTGISNQPQHF. CDR3 sequence (DNA): TGTGCCAGCAGCTCATGGACAGGAATTAGCAATCAGCCCCAGCATTTT. The chain joins TRBV6-2 or TRBV6-3 to TRBJ1-5; 7 nucleotides match TRBD1. Germline V gives CDR1 MNHEY, CDR2 SVGEGT. CDR3 length: 16 residues. V gave up 6 bases and J gave up 0 bases; unmatched junction bases: 8.

The rearrangement uses TRBV6-1 and TRBJ2-7; tentatively, D is TRBD1 (5 bases). CDR1 and CDR2 (germline): MNHNS, SASEGT. The V and J ends lost 1 base and 7 bases respectively, with 14 bases between them. CDR3 length: 14 amino acids. CDR3: CASSEDVAGKEQYF. Here the CDR3 DNA reads TGTGCCAGCAGTGAAGATGTGGCAGGGAAGGAGCAGTACTTC.

J is TRBJ1-2 and V is TRBV5-1; no definite D call. There are 18 residues in the CDR3. Trimming stripped 1 base from V and 4 bases from J, with 23 bases between. Germline V gives CDR1 SGHRS, CDR2 YFSETQ. DNA for the CDR3: TGCGCCAGCAGCTTGCAACCCTTATCCCGGGATCGTTTCTATGGCTACACCTTC. This codes for CASSLQPLSRDRFYGYTF.

V is TRBV3-1 (or the pseudogene TRBV3-2) and J is TRBJ1-2; no clear D. Germline lookup yields CDR1 LGHDT and CDR2 YNNKEL (reference sequence). V was pared by 4 bases and J by 8 bases, with 11 bases between. This CDR3 has 12 residues. The CDR3 loop reads CASSPYTEGYTF. The CDR3, as DNA: TGTGCCAGCAGCCCGTATACAGAAGGCTACACCTTC.

The chain combines TRBV7-9 with TRBJ2-7; TRBD1 matches at 7 bases. The CDR3 is 14 amino acids. J lost 4 bases, V lost 5 bases, and 8 bases had no gene match. Per the germline V gene, CDR1 is SEHNR and CDR2 is FQNEAQ (reference sequence). CDR3 in DNA: TGTGCCAGCAGCCCCGGGCAGGGGGTTTACGAGCAGTACTTC. This translates into CASSPGQGVYEQYF.

This rearrangement joins TRBV5-1 to TRBJ2-1, with 11 bases that match TRBD2. The CDR3 sequence is 17 residues long. From germline, CDR1 is SGHRS and CDR2 YFSETQ. The trim removed 0 bases at V and 4 bases at J, leaving 6 bases unmatched. In DNA form, the CDR3 reads TGCGCCAGCAGCTTGGAACTAGCGGGGGCTAGTTACAATGAGCAGTTCTTC. Its protein product is CASSLELAGASYNEQFF.

The chain recombines TRBV3-1 (or the pseudogene TRBV3-2) with TRBJ1-1; TRBD1 matches at 7 bases. V lost 5 bases to trimming and J lost 7 bases; unmatched junction nucleotides: 7. CDR1 is LGHDT, CDR2 YNNKEL, per germline (reference sequence). CDR3 length: 13 amino acids. The CDR3 loop reads CASSLLQGDEAFF. In DNA form, the CDR3 reads TGTGCCAGCAGCTTACTCCAGGGGGATGAAGCTTTCTTT.

This clone showed up just once. The rearrangement joins TRBV27 to TRBJ1-1; TRBD1 agrees at 8 bases. The V segment lost 5 bases and the J segment 1 base; nucleotides outside the gene matches: 6. Germline V gene lookup returns CDR1 MNHEY and CDR2 SMNVEV (reference sequence). The CDR3 has 15 amino acids. The DNA of the CDR3 is TGTGCCAGCAGTGTTCAGGGGGCCTGGAACACTGAAGCTTTCTTT. Residues: CASSVQGAWNTEAFF.

This clone appeared a few times. This sequence joins TRBV7-2 and TRBJ2-1; possibly TRBD2 for D (6 bases). V was cut by 1 base and J by 11 bases, with 12 bases left in between. Looked up from germline, CDR1 is SGHTA and CDR2 is FQGNSA. The CDR3 loop spans 13 amino acids. The DNA of the CDR3 is TGTGCCAGCAGCTTAGAAGGAGGGCAAAAGCAGTTCTTC. It codes for CASSLEGGQKQFF.

The V call is TRBV5-5, the J call TRBJ2-3, with D perhaps TRBD2 (5 bases). The V end lost 5 bases, the J end lost 5 bases, and 15 bases lay between the germline ends. Germline V gene data show CDR1 as SGHKS and CDR2 as YYEKEE (reference sequence). The length of the CDR3 is 14 residues. In DNA, the CDR3 is TGTGCCAGCAGTCCCCTCAGCGGACGAGATACGCAGTATTTT. Its translation is CASSPLSGRDTQYF.

The chain couples TRBV6-1 to TRBJ2-7, with 9 bases that match TRBD1. CDR3 size: 15 residues. Unmatched junction bases numbered 5, after V lost 1 base and J lost 4 bases. The germline V gene encodes CDR1 MNHNS and CDR2 SASEGT. The CDR3 DNA is TGTGCCAGCAGTGAAGAGACAGGGGGTTTTTACGAGCAGTACTTC. Encoded protein: CASSEETGGFYEQYF.

V usage is TRBV7-3 and J usage is TRBJ1-2, with a tentative D call TRBD1 (5 bases). The CDR3 is 14 amino acids. Germline CDR1 reads SGHTA; CDR2 reads FQGTGA. Trimming left V 1 base short and J 4 bases short, with 10 bases between. The CDR3 bases are TGTGCCAGCAGCTTAAAGGGGTCGGGCTATGGCTACACCTTC. Its protein is CASSLKGSGYGYTF.

The chain combines TRBV6-1 with TRBJ1-1, with D possibly matching TRBD1 (6 bases). V lost 3 bases and J lost 2, with 13 bases in between. This CDR3 spans 15 amino acids. The germline V gene encodes CDR1 MNHNS and CDR2 SASEGT. CDR3 DNA sequence: TGTGCCAGCAGTGATTTCAGGGGATATAACACTGAAGCTTTCTTT. Its translation is CASSDFRGYNTEAFF.

This chain connects TRBV6-6 to TRBJ2-7, with 9 bases that match TRBD1. The germline V gene encodes CDR1 MNHNY and CDR2 SVGAGI (reference sequence). CDR3 length: 15 residues. Trimming cost V 5 bases and J 6 bases; bases outside gene matches: 11. Here the CDR3 DNA reads TGTGCCAGCAGTCCGACAGGCGGGACAGGGAGCGAGCAGTACTTC. Its translation: CASSPTGGTGSEQYF.

J is TRBJ1-1 and V is TRBV30; possibly TRBD1 for D (5 bases). CDR1 is GTSNPN and CDR2 is SVGIG in the germline V gene (reference sequence). This CDR3 comprises 14 residues. Trimming removed 1 base from V and 0 bases from J, with 9 bases in between. The CDR3 DNA is TGTGCCTGGAGTGACGGAGGGGTGAACACTGAAGCTTTCTTT. This encodes CAWSDGGVNTEAFF.

This chain links TRBV4-1 with TRBJ1-6; 7 nucleotides match TRBD1. V trimming: 0 bases; J trimming: 10 bases; junction bases outside the gene matches: 12. Germline V lookup: CDR1 MGHRA, CDR2 YSYEKL. The CDR3 has 17 amino acids. The CDR3 nucleotides are TGCGCCAGCAGCCAAGACATGGGGACAGTGGGGAAATCACCCCTCCACTTT. Translation gives CASSQDMGTVGKSPLHF.